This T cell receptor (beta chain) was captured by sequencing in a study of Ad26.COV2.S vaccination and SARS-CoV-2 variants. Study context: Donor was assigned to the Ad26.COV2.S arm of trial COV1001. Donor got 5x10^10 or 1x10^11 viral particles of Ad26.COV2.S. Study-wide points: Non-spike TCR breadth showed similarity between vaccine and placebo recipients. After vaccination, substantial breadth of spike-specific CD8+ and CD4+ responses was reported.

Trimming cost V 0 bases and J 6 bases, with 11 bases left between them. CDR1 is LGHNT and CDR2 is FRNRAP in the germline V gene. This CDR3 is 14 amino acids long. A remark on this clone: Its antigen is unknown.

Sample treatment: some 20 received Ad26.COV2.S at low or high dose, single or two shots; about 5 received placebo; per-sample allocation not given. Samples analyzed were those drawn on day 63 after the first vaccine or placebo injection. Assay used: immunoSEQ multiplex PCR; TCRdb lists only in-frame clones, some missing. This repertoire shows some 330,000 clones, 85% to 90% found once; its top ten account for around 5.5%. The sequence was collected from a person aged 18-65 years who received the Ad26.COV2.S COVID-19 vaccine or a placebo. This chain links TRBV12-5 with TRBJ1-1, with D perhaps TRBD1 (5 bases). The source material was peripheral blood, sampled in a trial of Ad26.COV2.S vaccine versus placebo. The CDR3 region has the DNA TGTGCTAGTGGTTTGGTCGGGGGTGGAGCTGAAGCTTTCTTT. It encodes CASGLVGGGAEAFF.